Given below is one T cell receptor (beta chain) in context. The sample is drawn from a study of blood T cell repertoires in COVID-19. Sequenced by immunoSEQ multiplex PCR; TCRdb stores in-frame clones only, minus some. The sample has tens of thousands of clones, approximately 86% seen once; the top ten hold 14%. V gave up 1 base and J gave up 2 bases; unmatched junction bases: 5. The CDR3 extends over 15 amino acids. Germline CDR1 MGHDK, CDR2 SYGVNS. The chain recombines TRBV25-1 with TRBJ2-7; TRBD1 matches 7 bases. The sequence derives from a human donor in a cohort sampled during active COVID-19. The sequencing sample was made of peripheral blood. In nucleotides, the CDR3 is TGTGCCAGCAGTGAATCGTCGACAGGGACCTACGAGCAGTACTTC. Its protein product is CASSESSTGTYEQYF.